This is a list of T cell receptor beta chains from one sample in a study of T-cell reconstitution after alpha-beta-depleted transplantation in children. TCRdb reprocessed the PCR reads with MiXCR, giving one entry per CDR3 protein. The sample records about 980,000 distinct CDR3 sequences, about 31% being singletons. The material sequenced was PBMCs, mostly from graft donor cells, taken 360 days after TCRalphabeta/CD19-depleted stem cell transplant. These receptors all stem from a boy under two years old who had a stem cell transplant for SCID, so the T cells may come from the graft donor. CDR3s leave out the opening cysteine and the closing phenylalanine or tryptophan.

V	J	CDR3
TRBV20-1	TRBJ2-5	SASGAGLWKAQY
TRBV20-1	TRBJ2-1	SARDLYGAGEQF
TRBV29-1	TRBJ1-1	SVENPDSLVNTEAF
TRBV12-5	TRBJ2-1	ASGLGAREQF
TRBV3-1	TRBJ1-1	ASSPWTANTEAF
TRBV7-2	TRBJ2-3	ASSLVSGPDTQY
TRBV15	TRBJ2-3	ATRDTAGDTQY
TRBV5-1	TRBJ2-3	ASSWDRGADTQY
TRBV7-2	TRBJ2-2	ASSFYPGTQNTGELF
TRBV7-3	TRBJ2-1	ASSPTRDRVYNEQF
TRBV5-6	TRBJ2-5	ASSLEGTILTKETQY
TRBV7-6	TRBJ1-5	ASSSTQGIEPQH
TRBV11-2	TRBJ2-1	ASSPGTSMKLIYNEQF
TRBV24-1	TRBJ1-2	ATSASGTPTSYGYT
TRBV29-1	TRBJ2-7	IGAVGTGGHEQY
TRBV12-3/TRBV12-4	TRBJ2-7	ASSRSGQGYEQY
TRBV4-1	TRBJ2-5	ASSQDPALAGGRVETQY
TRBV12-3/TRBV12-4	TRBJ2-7	ASRAKGRGSYEQY
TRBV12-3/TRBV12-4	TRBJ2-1	ASSATSGGDNEQF
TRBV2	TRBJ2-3	ASSLRAGGITDTQY
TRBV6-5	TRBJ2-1	ASSYGGAPYNEQF
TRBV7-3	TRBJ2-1	ASSLTLHNEQF
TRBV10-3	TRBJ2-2	AISENTGELF
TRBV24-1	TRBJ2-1	ATDAQRYRDLRRPYNEQF
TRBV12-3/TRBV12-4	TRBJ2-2	ASSFVNLWGANTGELF
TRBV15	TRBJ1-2	ATARNLNYGYT
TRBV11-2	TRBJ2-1	ASSYMRGSSYNEQF
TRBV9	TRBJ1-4	ASSVGGSTNEKLF
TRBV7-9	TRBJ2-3	ASSSRGFADTQY
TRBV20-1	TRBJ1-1	SASVNTEAF
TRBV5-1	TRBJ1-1	ASTWGQIVTTEAF
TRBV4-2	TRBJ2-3	ASSQVAQRGTDTQY
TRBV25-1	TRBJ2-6	ASGQGALGANVLT
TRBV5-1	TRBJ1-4	ASSFWGYNEKLF
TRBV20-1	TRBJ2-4	SARPPALAIQY
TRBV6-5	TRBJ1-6	ASSYSGTADSPLH
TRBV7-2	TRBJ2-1	ASSRLAGGLNYNEQF
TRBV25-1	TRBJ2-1	ATQGQGHFNEQF
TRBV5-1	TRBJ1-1	ASSLAAGTQLFEAF
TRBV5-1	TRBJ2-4	ASSLDDRIAKNIQY
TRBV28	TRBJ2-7	ASSSPGTGVGYEQY
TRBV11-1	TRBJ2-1	ASSFGQVRDEQF
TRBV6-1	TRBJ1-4	ASRHREPNEKLF
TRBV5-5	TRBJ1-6	ASSLEGSLTGSPLH
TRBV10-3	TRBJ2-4	AISGGFVTKNIQY